The 30 T cell receptor beta chains presented below share a single source sample, sequenced in a study of blood T cells in healthy people across ages. A second PCR of 7 to 11 cycles used a sample-barcoded 5' primer and a J-beta primer mix. One entry per CDR3 protein, called by TCRdb with MiXCR from the 5' RACE reads. The profile covers approximately 1.5 million distinct CDR3 sequences, with about 35% appearing a single time and about 11% taken by the ten largest. Material: blood. The receptors here all came from a woman in her 30s in good health.

This clonotype was recorded at least ten times. This chain uses TRBV7-9 with TRBJ2-7, with D maybe TRBD2 (5 bases). The V gene lost 7 bases and the J gene lost 2 bases, with 15 bases spanning the gap. CDR1 and CDR2 (germline): SEHNR, FQNEAQ (reference sequence). The CDR3 consists of 14 residues. This CDR3 is CASTAATGTYEQYF. In nucleotides, the CDR3 is TGTGCCAGCACCGCTGCGACCGGGACCTACGAGCAGTACTTC.

This rearrangement joins TRBV28 to TRBJ1-5; D gene unclear. V was trimmed by 7 bases and J by 2 bases, leaving 6 bases between them. The CDR3 is 12 residues long. The germline V gene has CDR1 MDHEN and CDR2 SYDVKM. The CDR3 spells CASNQGNQPQHF. As DNA, the CDR3 is TGTGCCAGCAACCAGGGCAATCAGCCCCAGCATTTT.

Points on this clonotype: A junction end diverges from the germline sequence, so it may reflect a read error. The CDR3 region is CASSLVSVRDEELFF. The CDR3 nucleotides read TGCGCCAGCAGCTTGGTTTCGGTCCGGGATGAAGAACTGTTTTTT. This sequence joins TRBV5-1 and TRBJ1-4, with unresolved D. Germline assignment: CDR1 SGHRS and CDR2 YFSETQ. The CDR3 contains 15 residues.

Note on this clonotype: At one boundary the junction diverges from the germline segment, which might be a read error. This chain connects TRBV7-2 to TRBJ2-3, with no clear D. The V gene's germline CDR1 is SGHTA and CDR2 FQGNSA. CDR3 length: 13 amino acids. The CDR3 loop is CVSSPLRPDTQYF. The CDR3 region has the DNA TGTGTCAGCAGCCCGCTTAGGCCAGATACGCAGTATTTT.

The sample holds a few counts of this clonotype. The rearrangement uses TRBV3-1 and TRBJ2-3; possibly TRBD1 for D (5 bases). The CDR3 runs to 21 residues. V gave up 1 base and J gave up 0 bases, with 26 bases separating them. Germline lookup yields CDR1 LGHDT and CDR2 YNNKEL (reference sequence). CDR3 in amino acids: CASSQVPDTPVGGTSTDTQYF. CDR3 nucleotide sequence: TGTGCCAGCAGCCAAGTGCCGGACACCCCCGTGGGTGGAACGAGCACAGATACGCAGTATTTT.

V gene TRBV10-3 combines with J gene TRBJ1-2; 9 bases map to TRBD1. With 2 bases clipped from V and 8 bases from J, the junction kept 6 bases outside the gene matches. CDR1 ENHRY and CDR2 SYGVKD come from the germline V gene. The CDR3 contains 14 residues. The DNA of the CDR3 is TGTGCCATCAGTGAGGGGACAGGGCCGGGGGGCTACACCTTC. It is translated as CAISEGTGPGGYTF.

This clonotype has only a few counts. The rearrangement joins TRBV7-3 to TRBJ2-5, with 13 bases matching TRBD2. J was trimmed by 9 bases and V by 5 bases; bases with no gene match: 6. The CDR3 sequence is 14 residues long. Germline assignment: CDR1 SGHTA and CDR2 FQGTGA. This chain's CDR3 is CASSRTSGGGAQYF. The CDR3 coding sequence is TGTGCCAGCAGCAGGACTAGCGGGGGAGGGGCCCAGTACTTC.

On this clonotype itself: At one of its ends the junction is not consistent with the germline gene, which may arise from a read error. This rearrangement joins TRBV12-3 or TRBV12-4 to TRBJ1-5, with a possible D match to TRBD1 (5 bases). The CDR3 is made up of 16 amino acids. The CDR3 loop is CARSLLGQGQNQPQHF. For the CDR3, the DNA is TGTGCCCGCAGTTTACTCGGGCAGGGCCAAAATCAGCCCCAGCATTTT.

In its sample, this clonotype was seen a few times. The V gene is TRBV7-2, the J gene TRBJ2-7; 12 bases line up with TRBD2. Unmatched junction bases numbered 6, after V lost 0 bases and J lost 6 bases. The CDR3 is 16 amino acids. CDR1 and CDR2 (germline): SGHTA, FQGNSA. In DNA, the CDR3 is TGTGCCAGCAGCTTAGCCACCGGACTAGCGGGGTTCGAGCAGTACTTC. Amino acid sequence: CASSLATGLAGFEQYF. The variable domain in full, completed from reference TRBV7-2 and TRBJ2-7, reads GAGVSQSPSNKVTEKGKDVELRCDPISGHTALYWYRQSLGQGLEFLIYFQGNSAPDKSGLPSDRFSAERTGGSVSTLTIQRTQQEDSAVYLCASSLATGLAGFEQYFGPGTRLTVT.

Turning to this clonotype: A much larger clone differs from this one at a single base, so this may be a read error. The rearrangement links TRBV10-3 to TRBJ2-7; a possible D gene is TRBD1 (6 bases). The CDR3 has 14 residues. V lost 6 bases to trimming and J lost 3 bases, with 15 bases between them. Germline V gene lookup returns CDR1 ENHRY and CDR2 SYGVKD. Written as DNA, the CDR3 is TGTGCCATCAGGACAGGTACCGGTGTCTACGAGCAGTACTTC. Translated: CAIRTGTGVYEQYF.

This rearrangement joins TRBV5-1 to TRBJ2-1, with D possibly being TRBD1 (5 bases). This CDR3 is built from 16 residues. Per the germline V gene, CDR1 is SGHRS and CDR2 is YFSETQ. V lost 4 bases and J lost 2, with 16 bases in between. This chain's CDR3 is CASSPMTATTYNEQFF. In nucleotides, the CDR3 is TGCGCCAGCAGCCCGATGACAGCTACCACCTACAATGAGCAGTTCTTC.

This clonotype has more than one count but fewer than ten. The genes are TRBV6-5 and TRBJ1-4; TRBD1 matches 7 bases. J was trimmed by 3 bases and V by 5 bases; bases with no gene match: 3. Germline V lookup: CDR1 MNHEY, CDR2 SVGAGI. The CDR3 spans 14 residues. CDR3 residues: CASSPGGANEKLFF. The CDR3 DNA sequence: TGTGCCAGCAGTCCAGGGGGGGCTAATGAAAAACTGTTTTTT.

The rearrangement joins TRBV6-1 to TRBJ1-5, with 8 bases that match TRBD1. Germline-derived CDR1 and CDR2 are MNHNS and SASEGT. V shed 4 bases and J 7 bases; nucleotides not matched to a gene: 9. CDR3 length: 15 amino acids. CDR3: CASSGSGGAGQPQHF. Here the CDR3 DNA reads TGTGCCAGCAGTGGATCAGGGGGCGCGGGGCAGCCCCAGCATTTT.

A word on this clonotype: Germline is not matched at one junction end, which may reflect a read error. This chain links TRBV6-4 with TRBJ2-7, with TRBD2 as a possible D gene (6 bases). The length of the CDR3 is 14 residues. Germline CDR1 reads MRHNA; CDR2 reads SNTAGT. CDR3 in amino acids: CARSPSSGPYEQYF. DNA for the CDR3: TGTGCCCGCAGCCCTAGTAGCGGCCCCTACGAGCAGTACTTC.

This clonotype has at least ten counts. The chain combines TRBV15 with TRBJ2-4, with D tentatively TRBD2 (6 bases). V dropped 0 bases and J dropped 7 bases, with 13 bases sitting between them. The CDR3 length is 15 residues. The germline V gene encodes CDR1 LNHNV and CDR2 YYDKDF (reference sequence). The CDR3 here is CATSRDWGELNIQYF. The CDR3 nucleotides are TGTGCCACCAGCAGAGATTGGGGGGAGTTGAACATTCAGTACTTC. The variable domain in full, completed from reference TRBV15 and TRBJ2-4, reads DAMVIQNPRYQVTQFGKPVTLSCSQTLNHNVMYWYQQKSSQAPKLLFHYYDKDFNNEADTPDNFQSRRPNTSFCFLDIRSPGLGDTAMYLCATSRDWGELNIQYFGAGTRLSVL.

The table lists this clonotype with many counts. For the CDR3, the DNA is TGTGCCAGCAGTTACGCAGGGGCCACAGATACGCAGTATTTT. Residues: CASSYAGATDTQYF. This rearrangement joins TRBV6-5 to TRBJ2-3; tentative D call: TRBD1 (6 bases). Trimming cost V 2 bases and J 2 bases, with 8 bases left between them. Germline lookup yields CDR1 MNHEY and CDR2 SVGAGI. This CDR3 is built from 14 residues.

This clonotype came up many times. This sequence joins TRBV12-3 or TRBV12-4 and TRBJ2-3, with TRBD1 matching over 8 bases. The CDR3 spans 13 residues. J was trimmed by 5 bases and V by 5 bases; bases with no gene match: 3. CDR3 loop: CASSQGAQDTQYF. The CDR3 DNA sequence: TGTGCCAGCAGTCAGGGGGCACAAGATACGCAGTATTTT.

This clonotype was counted ten times or more. This CDR3 reads CASSQEGLKYF. The CDR3 region has the DNA TGCGCCAGCAGCCAAGAGGGGTTAAAGTATTTT. The rearrangement joins TRBV4-1 to TRBJ2-3; D unclear. Trimming took off 0 bases at V and 13 bases at J, with 8 bases between the two ends. The germline CDR1 and CDR2 sequences are MGHRA and YSYEKL. The CDR3 sequence is 11 residues long.

The chain uses TRBV29-1 and TRBJ2-7; 8 nucleotides agree with TRBD1. Germline CDR1 is SQVTM and CDR2 is ANQGSEA. The CDR3 has 13 amino acids. V shed 4 bases and J 2 bases; nucleotides not matched to a gene: 4. The CDR3 sequence: CSVAQGVPYEQYF. CDR3 coding DNA: TGCAGCGTTGCACAGGGGGTACCCTACGAGCAGTACTTC.

CDR3 protein: CSAEGPRGNSPLHF. The CDR3, as DNA: TGCAGCGCCGAGGGCCCCAGAGGGAATTCACCCCTCCACTTT. The chain has TRBV20-1 and TRBJ1-6; no definite D call. The germline gives CDR1 DFQATT, CDR2 SNEGSKA (reference sequence). CDR3 length equals 14 residues.

The rearrangement joins TRBV4-1 to TRBJ1-4, with D unresolved. V was pared by 4 bases and J by 0 bases, with 12 bases between. The CDR3 is 16 residues long. The germline gives CDR1 MGHRA, CDR2 YSYEKL. The CDR3 sequence: CASSRMVISTNEKLFF. In nucleotides, the CDR3 is TGCGCCAGCAGCCGAATGGTCATCTCAACTAATGAAAAACTGTTTTTT.

This clonotype appeared a few times. As DNA, the CDR3 is TGTGCCAGCAGTGGAGAACTCGGACAGGGTTGGGTTCAGTACTTC. Amino acids: CASSGELGQGWVQYF. The chain recombines TRBV6-1 with TRBJ2-4; 8 bases fit TRBD1. J was trimmed by 11 bases and V by 4 bases; bases with no gene match: 13. The CDR3 is 15 amino acids. Germline CDR1 is MNHNS and CDR2 is SASEGT.

This clonotype was seen repeatedly, ten times or more. The chain has TRBV10-3 and TRBJ2-3, with 12 bases fitting TRBD2. With V trimmed by 8 bases and J by 3 bases, 9 bases remained unmatched. Germline assignment: CDR1 ENHRY and CDR2 SYGVKD. There are 16 residues in the CDR3. The DNA of the CDR3 is TGTGCCATCGCCGGGACTAGCGGGCCAGGGACAGATACGCAGTATTTT. Encoded protein: CAIAGTSGPGTDTQYF.

This clonotype was recorded a few times. The CDR3 sequence is CASSSGLEKIEQYF. The CDR3 DNA sequence: TGTGCCAGCAGTTCGGGACTCGAGAAAATCGAGCAGTACTTC. The chain links TRBV28 to TRBJ2-7; possible D gene TRBD2, 6 bases. Germline V gives CDR1 MDHEN, CDR2 SYDVKM. V shed 4 bases and J shed 6 bases, with 16 bases lying between them. This CDR3 is 14 amino acids long.

This clonotype appeared a few times. This chain links TRBV6-1 with TRBJ1-2; D gene ambiguous. The CDR3 extends over 13 amino acids. Trimming took 6 bases from V and 8 from J, leaving 16 bases between them. Germline assignment: CDR1 MNHNS and CDR2 SASEGT. The CDR3 DNA reads as TGTGCCAGCAGCGAAACCGATACATTCGGCTACACCTTC. Its protein is CASSETDTFGYTF.

This clonotype occurred once. One junction end does not reproduce the germline sequence, and a read error may be involved. J is TRBJ2-7 and V is TRBV7-9, with 8 nucleotides matching TRBD1. This CDR3 has 15 residues. The germline V gene encodes CDR1 SEHNR and CDR2 FQNEAQ (reference sequence). The CDR3 DNA follows: TGTGCCGGCAGCTTCTCTCAGGGGGCGATCAACGAGCAGTACTTC. It codes for CAGSFSQGAINEQYF.

The gene calls are TRBV10-1 and TRBJ2-7; 8 positions match TRBD2. Trimming removed 8 bases from V and 0 bases from J; junction bases left unmatched: 12. The CDR3 has 16 amino acids. The germline V gene has CDR1 WNHNN and CDR2 SYGVQD (reference sequence). In DNA form, the CDR3 reads TGCGCCAGCCCTTCTTCGAGCGGGAGAAGCTCCTACGAGCAGTACTTC. It specifies CASPSSSGRSSYEQYF.

The chain combines TRBV5-1 with TRBJ2-3, with D perhaps being TRBD1 or TRBD2 (5 bases each). This CDR3 comprises 15 residues. CDR1 and CDR2 from the germline V gene are SGHRS and YFSETQ. V was shortened by 3 bases and J by 1 base, with 12 bases between the two germline ends. The CDR3 sequence is CASSSGTKRTDTQYF. The CDR3 region has the DNA TGCGCCAGCAGCTCAGGGACGAAACGCACAGATACGCAGTATTTT. Full variable domain (remainder filled in from reference TRBV5-1 and TRBJ2-3): KAGVTQTPRYLIKTRGQQVTLSCSPISGHRSVSWYQQTPGQGLQFLFEYFSETQRNKGNFPGRFSGRQFSNSRSEMNVSTLELGDSALYLCASSSGTKRTDTQYFGPGTRLTVL.

This clonotype was seen only a few times. The V and J genes are TRBV6-2 or TRBV6-3 and TRBJ1-2, with a weak D call TRBD1 (6 bases). The CDR3 runs to 14 residues. CDR1 is MNHEY, CDR2 SVGEGT, per germline. With 5 bases removed from V and 4 bases from J, the gap between germline ends came to 14 bases. The DNA of the CDR3 is TGTGCCAGCAGTACAAATACAGGGATCTATGGCTACACCTTC. Translated: CASSTNTGIYGYTF.

The chain uses TRBV7-2 and TRBJ2-7; tentatively, D is TRBD2 (5 bases). The end of the DNA fits TRBJ2-5 better, so the J call may be wrong. The CDR3 sequence is 14 residues long. Germline values: CDR1 SGHTA, CDR2 FQGNSA. CDR3 in amino acids: CASSSTDFKETQYF. The CDR3 bases are TGTGCCAGCAGCTCCACGGACTTTAAAGAGACCCAGTACTTC.